Presented here are 26 T cell receptor beta chains from one specimen sequenced in a study of T cell responses to AZD1222 COVID-19 vaccine. Sequenced by immunoSEQ multiplex PCR; TCRdb stores in-frame clones only, minus some. The data hold about 140,000 clones, with approximately 83% observed a single time. Sequencing used peripheral blood, obtained on day 0 of AZD1222 vaccination. All receptors come from an adult in good health.

V and J are TRBV3-1 (or the pseudogene TRBV3-2) and TRBJ2-3; 11 bases line up with TRBD2. There are 16 residues in the CDR3. CDR1 and CDR2 (germline): LGHDT, YNNKEL (reference sequence). V gave up 4 bases and J gave up 0 bases; unmatched junction bases: 3. The CDR3 sequence: CASSRGLAVSTDTQYF. CDR3 DNA sequence: TGTGCCAGCAGCCGGGGACTAGCGGTTAGCACAGATACGCAGTATTTT.

The chain joins TRBV2 to TRBJ2-4; D might be TRBD2 (6 bases). V was shortened by 5 bases and J by 0 bases, with 11 bases between the two germline ends. Germline lookup yields CDR1 SNHLY and CDR2 FYNNEI. This CDR3 has 15 residues. The CDR3 sequence: CASSWEALAKNIQYF. CDR3 nucleotides: TGTGCCAGCAGTTGGGAGGCCCTAGCCAAAAACATTCAGTACTTC.

The J gene is TRBJ1-3, the V gene TRBV3-1 (or the pseudogene TRBV3-2), with 7 bases matching TRBD1. This CDR3 spans 16 amino acids. Trimming removed 4 bases from V and 0 bases from J; junction bases left unmatched: 6. Germline V lookup: CDR1 LGHDT, CDR2 YNNKEL (reference sequence). The CDR3 spells CASSRWGQISGNTIYF. The CDR3 nucleotides are TGTGCCAGCAGCCGGTGGGGACAGATCTCTGGAAACACCATATATTTT.

The chain is built from TRBV27 and TRBJ1-1; D is unclear. The CDR3 has 13 amino acids. CDR1 is MNHEY, CDR2 SMNVEV, per germline (reference sequence). V was shortened by 7 bases and J by 0 bases, with 9 bases between the two germline ends. Written as DNA, the CDR3 is TGTGCCAGCACCACCAGCTTGAACACTGAAGCTTTCTTT. This translates into CASTTSLNTEAFF.

The genes are TRBV6-5 and TRBJ2-1; no clear D. This CDR3 comprises 12 residues. V was shortened by 4 bases and J by 7 bases, with 8 bases between the two germline ends. Germline V gene lookup returns CDR1 MNHEY and CDR2 SVGAGI. CDR3: CASSLPGNEQFF. The CDR3 DNA reads as TGTGCCAGCAGTTTACCCGGAAATGAGCAGTTCTTC.

The chain carries TRBV10-1 and TRBJ2-2; 7 positions agree with TRBD2. The V and J ends lost 6 bases and 5 bases, in that order; junction bases with no gene match: 24. In germline, CDR1 is WNHNN, CDR2 SYGVQD (reference sequence). This CDR3 is 20 amino acids long. As DNA, the CDR3 is TGCGCCAGCAGCAGTACCCTGGGAGGGCCTTCGAAGGGTCGAACCGGGGAGCTGTTTTTT. Encoded protein: CASSSTLGGPSKGRTGELFF.

The V gene is TRBV6-5, the J gene TRBJ2-1; D uncertain. The CDR3 spans 12 residues. The V gene lost 4 bases and the J gene lost 5 bases, with 6 bases spanning the gap. CDR1 is MNHEY and CDR2 is SVGAGI in the germline V gene. The DNA for the CDR3 is TGTGCCAGCAGTTCCGACAACAATGAGCAGTTCTTC. Amino acid sequence: CASSSDNNEQFF.

V is TRBV6-5 and J is TRBJ1-2, with D possibly TRBD1 on 5 matching bases. CDR3 size: 14 residues. Germline V lookup: CDR1 MNHEY, CDR2 SVGAGI. Trimming pared 6 bases from V and 2 bases from J, leaving 13 bases between. CDR3 sequence (DNA): TGTGCCAGCAGCCGTACCGACAGAAACTATGGCTACACCTTC. This sequence encodes CASSRTDRNYGYTF.

V and J are TRBV19 and TRBJ2-5; D perhaps matches TRBD1 (6 bases). Trimming shortened V by 4 bases and J by 8 bases, and 17 bases separated the two germline ends. The germline V gene has CDR1 LNHDA and CDR2 SQIVND (reference sequence). CDR3 size: 14 residues. Here the CDR3 DNA reads TGTGCCAGTAGTACCGCCAGGACAGCCGATACCCAGTACTTC. As protein: CASSTARTADTQYF.

The V gene is TRBV9, the J gene TRBJ2-5, with 9 bases identical to TRBD1. Germline trimming cut 4 bases from V and 4 bases from J; bases unmatched to any gene: 11. Germline CDR1 and CDR2: SGDLS and YYNGEE. The CDR3 covers 16 residues. This CDR3 reads CASSIRQGGGPETQYF. CDR3 nucleotides: TGTGCCAGCAGCATAAGACAGGGGGGAGGGCCAGAGACCCAGTACTTC. Looking up the rest from reference TRBV9 and TRBJ2-5 gives the full variable domain: DSGVTQTPKHLITATGQRVTLRCSPRSGDLSVYWYQQSLDQGLQFLIQYYNGEERAKGNILERFSAQQFPDLHSELNLSSLELGDSALYFCASSIRQGGGPETQYFGPGTRLLVL.

This chain connects TRBV10-3 to TRBJ2-2; 7 bases map to TRBD2. V shed 6 bases, J shed 6 bases, and the junction held 13 bases outside the gene matches. This CDR3 has 16 amino acids. The germline gives CDR1 ENHRY, CDR2 SYGVKD. The CDR3 DNA sequence: TGTGCCATCAGAGAGGACGGGAGGAACGGCGCCGGGGAGCTGTTTTTT. It yields the protein CAIREDGRNGAGELFF.

This chain joins TRBV2 and TRBJ1-2; 7 nucleotides align to TRBD1. V trimming: 6 bases; J trimming: 4 bases; junction bases outside the gene matches: 8. The germline CDR1 and CDR2 sequences are SNHLY and FYNNEI. This CDR3 comprises 14 residues. CDR3 bases: TGTGCCAGCAGCTCGACAGGGCTTGGCTATGGCTACACCTTC. It translates to CASSSTGLGYGYTF.

The chain joins TRBV23-1 to TRBJ2-3, with D perhaps given as TRBD1 or TRBD2 (5 bases each). TRBV23-1 is reported as an ORF; its role is uncertain. The V and J ends lost 4 bases and 10 bases respectively, with 30 bases between them. The CDR3 sequence is 18 residues long. CDR3 sequence: CASSRHPRDVKLVGAQYF. DNA of the CDR3: TGCGCCAGCAGTCGTCACCCCCGGGACGTCAAGCTGGTGGGTGCGCAGTATTTT.

This clone appeared a few times. This CDR3 is CASSHPSGGGLDTQYF. DNA of the CDR3: TGTGCCAGCAGCCACCCGTCGGGGGGAGGATTGGATACGCAGTATTTT. The chain is built from TRBV4-2 and TRBJ2-3; 7 positions match TRBD2. Trimming removed 3 bases from V and 6 bases from J; junction bases left unmatched: 12. The CDR3 extends over 16 amino acids. Germline loops: CDR1 LGHNA, CDR2 YNFKEQ.

V and J are TRBV7-2 and TRBJ2-3; no firm D call. Trimming stripped 6 bases from V and 3 bases from J, with 13 bases between. CDR3 length: 14 amino acids. Germline V CDR1 and CDR2: SGHTA, FQGNSA. Here the CDR3 reads CASSSRSFTDTQYF. The CDR3 nucleotides are TGTGCCAGCAGTTCTAGATCCTTTACAGATACGCAGTATTTT.

A single count supports this clone. The chain employs TRBV18 and TRBJ2-1; maybe TRBD2 (6 bases). V shed 2 bases and J shed 4 bases, with 12 bases lying between them. CDR3 length: 15 residues. Germline V gene sequence: CDR1 KGHSH, CDR2 LQKENI. The CDR3 DNA is TGTGCCAGCTCACCAGGGGTAGCGGTTTACAATGAGCAGTTCTTC. Protein: CASSPGVAVYNEQFF.

The chain combines TRBV2 with TRBJ1-2, with 7 bases aligning to TRBD1. There are 13 residues in the CDR3. The V segment lost 7 bases and the J segment 4 bases; nucleotides outside the gene matches: 6. The V gene's germline CDR1 is SNHLY and CDR2 FYNNEI. The CDR3 reads CASTTGALYGYTF. The CDR3 coding sequence is TGTGCCAGCACTACAGGGGCCCTCTATGGCTACACCTTC.

The V call is TRBV5-1, the J call TRBJ1-3; TRBD1 is a possible D gene (6 bases). The CDR3 covers 14 residues. Germline assignment: CDR1 SGHRS and CDR2 YFSETQ. V lost 4 bases, J lost 2 bases, and 10 bases lay in between. The CDR3 DNA is TGCGCCAGCAGCAGCAGGGGTCCTGGAAACACCATATATTTT. This codes for CASSSRGPGNTIYF. The whole variable domain, filled in from reference TRBV5-1 and TRBJ1-3, reads KAGVTQTPRYLIKTRGQQVTLSCSPISGHRSVSWYQQTPGQGLQFLFEYFSETQRNKGNFPGRFSGRQFSNSRSEMNVSTLELGDSALYLCASSSRGPGNTIYFGEGSWLTVV.

The rearrangement uses TRBV30 and TRBJ1-1, with D possibly matching TRBD1 (5 bases). CDR1 is GTSNPN and CDR2 is SVGIG in the germline V gene (reference sequence). The V gene lost 4 bases and the J gene lost 10 bases, with 19 bases spanning the gap. This CDR3 spans 13 amino acids. The CDR3 spells CAWIFRVQDGAFF. In nucleotides, the CDR3 is TGTGCCTGGATTTTCAGGGTGCAGGATGGAGCTTTCTTT.

The genes are TRBV29-1 and TRBJ1-1; D ambiguous. Germline loops: CDR1 SQVTM, CDR2 ANQGSEA. The V end was cut by 4 bases, the J end by 0 bases, with 9 bases between. The CDR3 length is 13 residues. The CDR3 nucleotides are TGCAGCGTTGTGGCCAGCCTGAACACTGAAGCTTTCTTT. It yields the protein CSVVASLNTEAFF.

In this sample, this clone turned up a few times. V gene TRBV7-2 combines with J gene TRBJ2-1, with D possibly TRBD1 on 6 matching bases. The CDR3 has 17 amino acids. Germline V gene sequence: CDR1 SGHTA, CDR2 FQGNSA. V lost 7 bases and J lost 12, with 31 bases in between. CDR3 in DNA: TGTGCCAGCACCCCTTTTACGTCAGGACAGCGCTTTTTGGGGCAGTTCTTC. It specifies CASTPFTSGQRFLGQFF.

This clone has more than one count but fewer than ten. V gene TRBV19 combines with J gene TRBJ2-2; 7 bases line up with TRBD2. The CDR3 consists of 14 residues. Germline lookup yields CDR1 LNHDA and CDR2 SQIVND (reference sequence). V lost 6 bases to trimming and J lost 2 bases; unmatched junction nucleotides: 3. The CDR3 DNA sequence: TGTGCCAGTAGAAGCGGGGATAACACCGGGGAGCTGTTTTTT. It codes for CASRSGDNTGELFF.

This chain links TRBV4-2 with TRBJ2-1; no clear D. The germline gives CDR1 LGHNA, CDR2 YNFKEQ. V lost 3 bases to trimming and J lost 5 bases, with 14 bases between them. The CDR3 is 15 amino acids. This chain's CDR3 is CASSHGGASHNEQFF. CDR3 DNA: TGTGCCAGCAGCCACGGCGGAGCTTCCCACAATGAGCAGTTCTTC.

CDR3 bases: TGTGCCATCAGTGAGTCGACGGGACAGAAACTGTTTTTT. Protein: CAISESTGQKLFF. The chain uses TRBV10-3 and TRBJ1-4, with 7 bases that match TRBD1. This CDR3 has 13 amino acids. Germline V lookup: CDR1 ENHRY, CDR2 SYGVKD. The J segment lost 11 bases and the V segment lost 0 bases, leaving 3 bases of the junction unmatched.

The V and J genes are TRBV27 and TRBJ2-7; D is perhaps TRBD2 (6 bases). The CDR3 runs to 15 residues. Trimming cost V 4 bases and J 4 bases, with 17 bases left between them. In germline, CDR1 is MNHEY, CDR2 SMNVEV (reference sequence). In nucleotides, the CDR3 is TGTGCCAGCAGTTCCAGGGATTGGAGGGCTTACGAGCAGTACTTC. Its translation is CASSSRDWRAYEQYF.

This clone was recorded once. The gene calls are TRBV3-1 (or the pseudogene TRBV3-2) and TRBJ2-1; 14 positions match TRBD2. CDR1 LGHDT and CDR2 YNNKEL come from the germline V gene (reference sequence). The ends lost 4 bases at V and 9 bases at J; junction bases unmatched: 5. CDR3 length: 15 residues. CDR3 in amino acids: CASSRGLAGDGEQFF. Written as DNA, the CDR3 is TGTGCCAGCAGCCGGGGACTAGCGGGAGACGGTGAGCAGTTCTTC.